The 18 T cell receptor beta chains given below trace back to one sample, sequenced in a study of identical twins (dated by TCRdb to about 2016). The protocol used for the library was 5' RACE. The instrument given in TCRdb is Illumina HiSeq 2000. TCRdb took the public reads, trimmed them with fastp at Q25, ran MiXCR for clone calling and kept in-frame beta chains. Under each unique CDR3 protein, matching rows form one entry showing the most common genes and DNA. Within this sample are about 530,000 distinct CDR3 sequences, with approximately 20% of them counted one time only. Jointly, the top ten make up more than 0.4% of the sample. This sample also belongs to another study, concerning yellow fever vaccine responses in identical twins.

Sequencing input: CD4+ T cells sorted from blood. Receptor source: a woman between 18 and 29 years old in good health.

This clonotype has at least ten counts. This chain connects TRBV5-1 to TRBJ1-2; D may be TRBD1 (6 bases). V was shortened by 4 bases and J by 3 bases, with 13 bases between the two germline ends. There are 14 residues in the CDR3. In germline, CDR1 is SGHRS, CDR2 YFSETQ. CDR3 sequence reads: CASSADRSHYGYTF. CDR3 nucleotides: TGCGCCAGCAGCGCCGACAGGTCTCACTATGGCTACACCTTC. Combining the CDR3 with reference TRBV5-1 and TRBJ1-2 gives the whole variable domain KAGVTQTPRYLIKTRGQQVTLSCSPISGHRSVSWYQQTPGQGLQFLFEYFSETQRNKGNFPGRFSGRQFSNSRSEMNVSTLELGDSALYLCASSADRSHYGYTFGSGTRLTVV.

V usage is TRBV28 and J usage is TRBJ2-1; D is perhaps TRBD1 (5 bases). The CDR3 has 14 residues. Germline CDR1 MDHEN, CDR2 SYDVKM. Trimming took off 6 bases at V and 3 bases at J, with 12 bases between the two ends. For the CDR3, the DNA is TGTGCCAGCAGGTCGACAGAGAACTACAATGAGCAGTTCTTC. As protein: CASRSTENYNEQFF.

The sample holds a few counts of this clonotype. The rearrangement joins TRBV2 to TRBJ2-5, with TRBD2 matching over 7 bases. The CDR3 spans 16 residues. Germline V gene lookup returns CDR1 SNHLY and CDR2 FYNNEI. The J segment lost 4 bases and the V segment lost 7 bases, leaving 15 bases of the junction unmatched. The CDR3 region is CASTRGLPGGGETQYF. DNA of the CDR3: TGTGCCAGCACGAGGGGACTACCCGGGGGTGGAGAGACCCAGTACTTC.

This clonotype was counted only a few times. The chain joins TRBV20-1 to TRBJ2-3, with 7 bases aligning to TRBD2. This CDR3 is 13 amino acids long. Germline CDR1 and CDR2: DFQATT and SNEGSKA (reference sequence). The trim removed 3 bases at V and 2 bases at J, leaving 2 bases unmatched. CDR3 in amino acids: CSARSGNTDTQYF. The CDR3 nucleotides are TGCAGTGCTAGGAGCGGGAACACAGATACGCAGTATTTT.

This clonotype was seen only a few times. The chain combines TRBV21-1 with TRBJ2-2; the table's D gene call, TRBD1, was not cross checked with the DNA. TRBV21-1 is reported as a pseudogene. This CDR3 is built from 18 residues. As DNA, the CDR3 is TGTGCCAGCAGCCCCCGGGAGCGACAGGGGGCGAACACCGGGGAGCTGTTTTTT. Its translation: CASSPRERQGANTGELFF.

V is TRBV20-1 and J is TRBJ2-2, with D uncertain. V lost 3 bases and J 6 bases, leaving 11 bases between the germline ends. This CDR3 contains 13 residues. Germline V gene data show CDR1 as DFQATT and CDR2 as SNEGSKA (reference sequence). The CDR3 sequence is CSASSQQAGELFF. Here the CDR3 DNA reads TGCAGTGCTAGTTCCCAGCAGGCCGGGGAGCTGTTTTTT.

The V gene is TRBV20-1, the J gene TRBJ1-5; D is undetermined. Trimming stripped 1 base from V and 1 base from J, with 5 bases between. Germline V gene lookup returns CDR1 DFQATT and CDR2 SNEGSKA (reference sequence). This CDR3 is 13 amino acids long. CDR3 bases: TGCAGTGCTAGAGGTCACAGCAATCAGCCCCAGCATTTT. It yields the protein CSARGHSNQPQHF.

V usage is TRBV3-1 and J usage is TRBJ2-5; D possibly uses TRBD1 or TRBD2 (5 bases each). V was cut by 4 bases and J by 0 bases, with 15 bases left in between. Germline V CDR1 and CDR2: LGHDT, YNNKEL (reference sequence). The CDR3 is 16 amino acids. The CDR3 DNA follows: TGTGCCAGCAGCCCCTCGGGGCCGACATACCAAGAGACCCAGTACTTC. It yields the protein CASSPSGPTYQETQYF.

This clonotype turned up a few times. This sequence joins TRBV12-3 or TRBV12-4 and TRBJ2-2; TRBD2 aligns across 12 bases. Trimming took 3 bases from V and 5 from J; bases not matched to a gene: 4. The CDR3 runs 16 residues. CDR3 in amino acids: CASSFGLAGYTGELFF. Here the CDR3 DNA reads TGTGCCAGCAGTTTTGGACTAGCGGGATATACCGGGGAGCTGTTTTTT.

V usage is TRBV6-2 or TRBV6-3 and J usage is TRBJ2-2; 8 bases match TRBD2. CDR1 is MNHEY, CDR2 SVGEGT, per germline. With V trimmed by 5 bases and J by 5 bases, 13 bases remained unmatched. The CDR3 loop spans 17 amino acids. CDR3 coding DNA: TGTGCCAGCAGTCAGAGACCCACTAGCGGAAAAACCGGGGAGCTGTTTTTT. It yields the protein CASSQRPTSGKTGELFF.

This clonotype was seen only a few times. This rearrangement joins TRBV11-1 to TRBJ2-1, with 14 nucleotides matching TRBD2. The germline V gene has CDR1 SGHAT and CDR2 FQDESV (reference sequence). V shed 2 bases and J 0 bases; nucleotides not matched to a gene: 9. This CDR3 region has 20 residues. As DNA, the CDR3 is TGTGCCAGCAGCTTATCTCCGGGGACTAGCGGGAGATACTCCTACAATGAGCAGTTCTTC. Translation: CASSLSPGTSGRYSYNEQFF.

The V and J genes are TRBV7-3 and TRBJ2-2, with 13 bases identical to TRBD2. CDR3 length: 17 amino acids. In germline, CDR1 is SGHTA, CDR2 FQGTGA. Losses at the gene ends were 1 base for V and 2 bases for J; bases not matched to a gene: 1. This chain's CDR3 is CASSLKGLAGNTGELFF. CDR3 in DNA: TGTGCCAGCAGCTTAAAGGGACTAGCGGGAAACACCGGGGAGCTGTTTTTT. The full variable domain, rest sourced from reference TRBV7-3 and TRBJ2-2, is GAGVSQTPSNKVTEKGKYVELRCDPISGHTALYWYRQSLGQGPEFLIYFQGTGAADDSGLPNDRFFAVRPEGSVSTLKIQRTERGDSAVYLCASSLKGLAGNTGELFFGEGSRLTVL.

In its sample, this clonotype was seen many times. The chain links TRBV7-9 to TRBJ1-5; tentative D call: TRBD1 (5 bases). CDR3 size: 14 residues. The germline V gene has CDR1 SEHNR and CDR2 FQNEAQ (reference sequence). The V end lost 5 bases, the J end lost 0 bases, and 8 bases lay between the germline ends. The CDR3 coding sequence is TGTGCCAGCAGCCCCGGGGGTAGCAATCAGCCCCAGCATTTT. This gives the protein CASSPGGSNQPQHF.

DNA of the CDR3: TGTGCCATCTCGGAAAAGAGCAGCCACATCTACAATGAGCAGTTCTTC. Translation: CAISEKSSHIYNEQFF. The chain recombines TRBV10-3 with TRBJ2-1, with D unclear. Per the germline V gene, CDR1 is ENHRY and CDR2 is SYGVKD. The CDR3 is made up of 16 amino acids. The germline V and J ends were trimmed by 8 bases and 3 bases, with 20 bases remaining between them.

This clonotype came up a few times. The chain is built from TRBV5-1 and TRBJ2-1; 8 bases fit TRBD1. V lost 7 bases, J lost 3 bases, and 9 bases stayed unmatched. The CDR3 has 15 residues. Germline V lookup: CDR1 SGHRS, CDR2 YFSETQ. CDR3 amino acids: CASRWETGVYNEQFF. The DNA for the CDR3 is TGCGCCAGCCGCTGGGAGACAGGGGTCTACAATGAGCAGTTCTTC.

The sample holds many counts of this clonotype. The chain combines TRBV20-1 with TRBJ1-4; D possibly corresponds to TRBD1 (5 bases). CDR1 DFQATT and CDR2 SNEGSKA come from the germline V gene (reference sequence). The CDR3 is 15 residues long. The V gene lost 0 bases and the J gene lost 3 bases, with 11 bases spanning the gap. The CDR3 here is CSARDPGGANEKLFF. The CDR3 DNA reads as TGCAGTGCTAGAGATCCGGGAGGGGCTAATGAAAAACTGTTTTTT.

This clonotype was seen more than once but under ten times. The chain couples TRBV9 to TRBJ2-5; possible D gene TRBD2, 6 bases. Germline V CDR1 and CDR2: SGDLS, YYNGEE. The CDR3 totals 14 residues. V was pared by 4 bases and J by 4 bases, with 14 bases between. CDR3 residues: CASSPILRGETQYF. The CDR3 DNA reads TGTGCCAGCAGCCCAATACTGCGGGGAGAGACCCAGTACTTC.

This clonotype has more than one count but fewer than ten. This sequence joins TRBV7-8 and TRBJ2-3; the D is unclear. Germline assignment: CDR1 SGHVS and CDR2 FQNEAQ. The V and J ends lost 5 bases and 1 base respectively, with 19 bases between them. The CDR3 length is 17 residues. The CDR3 coding sequence is TGTGCCAGCAGCCCATTAGGCGCCTTGGCAGGCACAGATACGCAGTATTTT. Protein: CASSPLGALAGTDTQYF.